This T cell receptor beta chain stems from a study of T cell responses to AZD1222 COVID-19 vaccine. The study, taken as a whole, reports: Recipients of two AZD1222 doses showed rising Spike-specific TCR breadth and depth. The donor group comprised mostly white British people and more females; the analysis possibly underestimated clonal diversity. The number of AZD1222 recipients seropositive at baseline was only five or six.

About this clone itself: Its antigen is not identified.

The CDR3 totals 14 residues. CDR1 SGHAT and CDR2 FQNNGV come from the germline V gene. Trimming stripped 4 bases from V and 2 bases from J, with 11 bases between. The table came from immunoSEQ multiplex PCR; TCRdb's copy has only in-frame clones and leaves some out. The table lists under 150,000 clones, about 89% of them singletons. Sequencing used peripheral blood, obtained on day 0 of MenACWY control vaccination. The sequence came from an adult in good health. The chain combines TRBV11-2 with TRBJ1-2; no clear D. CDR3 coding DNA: TGTGCCAGCAGCTCCGCCAGAGGGAACTATGGCTACACCTTC. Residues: CASSSARGNYGYTF.